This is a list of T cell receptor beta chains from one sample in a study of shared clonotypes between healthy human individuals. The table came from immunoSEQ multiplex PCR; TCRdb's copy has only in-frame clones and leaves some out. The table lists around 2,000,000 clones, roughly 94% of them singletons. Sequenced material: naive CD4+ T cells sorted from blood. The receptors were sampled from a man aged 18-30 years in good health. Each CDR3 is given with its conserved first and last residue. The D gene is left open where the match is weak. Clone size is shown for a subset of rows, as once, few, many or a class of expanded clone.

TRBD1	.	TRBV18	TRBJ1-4	CASSVGTVNEKLFF	TGTGCCAGCTCAGTAGGGACAGTCAATGAAAAACTGTTTTTT
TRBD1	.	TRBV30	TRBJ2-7	CAWTRDRTYEQYF	TGTGCCTGGACCCGGGACAGAACCTACGAGCAGTACTTC
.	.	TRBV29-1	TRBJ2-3	CSVPSGTDTQYF	TGCAGCGTCCCAAGCGGCACAGATACGCAGTATTTT
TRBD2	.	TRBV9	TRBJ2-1	CASSDLLAGGPNEQFF	TGTGCCAGCAGCGATTTACTAGCGGGGGGGCCCAATGAGCAGTTCTTC
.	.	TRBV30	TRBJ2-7	CAWSPPSRYEQYF	TGTGCCTGGAGCCCCCCGAGTCGCTACGAGCAGTACTTC
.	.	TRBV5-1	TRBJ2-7	CASSLVGGTTYEQYF	TGCGCCAGCAGCTTGGTCGGCGGGACCACCTACGAGCAGTACTTC
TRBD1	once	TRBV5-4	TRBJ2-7	CASSLGQGAKQYF	TGTGCCAGCAGCTTGGGACAGGGGGCAAAGCAGTACTTC
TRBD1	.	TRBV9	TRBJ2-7	CASSVARTGASEQYF	TGTGCCAGCAGCGTAGCTCGGACAGGGGCATCCGAGCAGTACTTC
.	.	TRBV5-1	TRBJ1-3	CASSPTTSSGNTIYF	TGCGCCAGCAGCCCAACTACAAGCTCTGGAAACACCATATATTTT
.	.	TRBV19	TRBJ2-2	CASSVVDRGGMRNTGELFF	TGTGCCAGCAGTGTGGTGGACCGAGGGGGGATGCGAAACACCGGGGAGCTGTTTTTT
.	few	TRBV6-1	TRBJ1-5	CASSAWDGLFGQPQHF	TGTGCCAGCAGTGCCTGGGACGGACTTTTCGGTCAGCCCCAGCATTTT
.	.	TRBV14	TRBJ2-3	CASSQDRQSHTDTQYF	TGTGCCAGCAGCCAAGATAGACAGTCGCACACAGATACGCAGTATTTT
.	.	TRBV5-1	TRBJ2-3	CASSLVGGSSSGTDTQYF	TGCGCCAGCAGCTTGGTCGGGGGTTCATCCTCCGGCACAGATACGCAGTATTTT
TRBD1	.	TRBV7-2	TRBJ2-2	CASSLRGRNTGELFF	TGTGCCAGCAGCTTAAGGGGGCGGAACACCGGGGAGCTGTTTTTT
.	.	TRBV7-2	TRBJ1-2	CASSLAAATHGYTF	TGTGCCAGCAGCTTAGCCGCCGCTACACATGGCTACACCTTC
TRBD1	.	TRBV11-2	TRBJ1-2	CASSSGQGFGYTF	TGTGCCAGCAGCTCGGGACAGGGGTTTGGCTACACCTTC
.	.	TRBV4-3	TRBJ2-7	CASSQEQTSYEQYF	TGCGCCAGCAGCCAAGAGCAGACCTCCTACGAGCAGTACTTC
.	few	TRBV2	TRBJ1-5	CASSEGRDQPQHF	TGTGCCAGCAGTGAAGGGCGTGATCAGCCCCAGCATTTT
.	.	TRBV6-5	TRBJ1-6	CAGSYSPNSPLHF	TGTGCCGGCAGTTACTCGCCGAATTCACCCCTCCACTTT
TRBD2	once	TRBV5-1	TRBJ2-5	CASSPTSGPGETQYF	TGCGCCAGCAGCCCAACTAGCGGACCTGGCGAGACCCAGTACTTC
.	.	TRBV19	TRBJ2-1	CASSIMSGKQNEQFF	TGTGCCAGTAGTATAATGAGCGGAAAACAAAATGAGCAGTTCTTC
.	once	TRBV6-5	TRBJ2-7	CASSYRTDPYEQYF	TGTGCCAGCAGTTACCGGACGGATCCCTACGAGCAGTACTTC
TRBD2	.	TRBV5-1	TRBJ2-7	CASSSISGGAVDEQYF	TGCGCCAGCAGCTCCATTAGCGGGGGGGCCGTCGACGAGCAGTACTTC
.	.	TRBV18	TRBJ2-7	CASSPGPGRDENEQYF	TGTGCCAGCTCACCCGGGCCAGGCAGGGATGAAAACGAGCAGTACTTC